Listed below are T cell receptor beta chains from one sample, sequenced in a study of shared clonotypes between healthy human individuals. Clones were read by immunoSEQ multiplex PCR, and TCRdb kept only the in-frame ones, dropping some. The sample has roughly 1,600,000 clones, approximately 98.5% seen once; the top ten hold approximately 0.4%. Sequencing was done on a sample of naive CD4+ T cells sorted from blood. These receptors all come from a man aged 25-45 years in good health. Each CDR3 is given with its conserved first and last residue. A D gene is named only where the DNA matches it firmly. Some rows mark clone size as missing; the rest say once, few, many or name a class of expanded clone.

J | size | V | D | DNA | CDR3
TRBJ1-1 | - | TRBV10-3 | - | TGTGCCATCAGTGGGGCCGGGAACACTGAAGCTTTCTTT | CAISGAGNTEAFF
TRBJ1-2 | - | TRBV7-9 | - | TGTGCCAGCAGCGGCCAGTACAAGGACAGAGATGGCTACACCTTC | CASSGQYKDRDGYTF
TRBJ2-3 | - | TRBV15 | TRBD2 | TGTGCCACCAGCAGACTTCTAACTAGCGGGAGGGCAGATACGCAGTATTTT | CATSRLLTSGRADTQYF
TRBJ2-2 | once | TRBV7-2 | - | TGTGCCAGCAGCTTATATGGCCGACCTGACACCGGGGAGCTGTTTTTT | CASSLYGRPDTGELFF
TRBJ2-7 | - | TRBV30 | TRBD1 | TGTGCCTGGATAGAGGGGGCTGGGTACGAGCAGTACTTC | CAWIEGAGYEQYF
TRBJ2-1 | - | TRBV15 | - | TGTGCCACCAGCAGAGATAAGGGGATCGGTGAGCAGTTCTTC | CATSRDKGIGEQFF
TRBJ2-7 | - | TRBV30 | - | TGTGCCTGGGCCCAACAGGCCTTCTACGAGCAGTACTTC | CAWAQQAFYEQYF
TRBJ2-7 | - | TRBV28 | - | TGTGCCACCTTCGCAAGCAATCCTCTCGAGCAGTACTTC | CATFASNPLEQYF
TRBJ2-7 | - | TRBV10-3 | TRBD1 | TGTGCCATCAGTGAGCCCCCGACAGGGCTCGAGCAGTACTTC | CAISEPPTGLEQYF
TRBJ1-5 | - | TRBV11-2 | - | TGTGCCAGCAGCTTTATCGTCCTCTATCAGCCCCAGCATTTT | CASSFIVLYQPQHF
TRBJ2-7 | - | TRBV13 | - | TGTGCCAGCAGCTTAGGGCAGGGGATCTCCTACGAGCAGTACTTC | CASSLGQGISYEQYF
TRBJ2-7 | - | TRBV15 | - | TGTGCCACCAGCAGAGATGTGACAACATCCTACGAGCAGTACTTC | CATSRDVTTSYEQYF
TRBJ2-7 | - | TRBV14 | TRBD1 | TGTGCCAGCAGCCAGCCAGGGGCAGGGGGCAGCGAGCAGTACTTC | CASSQPGAGGSEQYF
TRBJ2-1 | - | TRBV7-9 | - | TGTGCCAGCAGCCGGCCGGTCGGCGAGCAGTTCTTC | CASSRPVGEQFF
TRBJ2-4 | - | TRBV11-2 | - | TGTGCCAGCAGCTTAGCTGGGCTCAAAAACATTCAGTACTTC | CASSLAGLKNIQYF
TRBJ2-1 | - | TRBV11-3 | - | TGTGCCAGCAGCTTAGGTACCCTTAATGAGCAGTTCTTC | CASSLGTLNEQFF
TRBJ2-3 | - | TRBV19 | TRBD2 | TGTGCCAGTAGTATTGTAGCGGGAAGAGATACGCAGTATTTT | CASSIVAGRDTQYF
TRBJ2-2 | - | TRBV29-1 | - | TGCAGCGTAGACGGGAGTGGAGTCGGGGAGCTGTTTTTT | CSVDGSGVGELFF